These 15 T cell receptor beta chains were all obtained from the same sample, sequenced in a study of read filtering for tumor transcriptome and immune sequencing. From about 400 ng of RNA, a library with molecular barcoded alpha/delta and beta/gamma adaptors was made. MiXCR was run by TCRdb on the reads, yielding one entry per CDR3 protein. The table includes fewer than 75,000 distinct CDR3 sequences, around 20% detected once. Sequencing input: a population of CD138-negative cells sorted from bone marrow. The source of these receptors is a donor at least 40 years old with multiple myeloma.

The table lists this clonotype with a count of one. A much larger clonotype is one base distant, so this may be a read error. The chain is built from TRBV14 and TRBJ1-1, with 8 bases identical to TRBD1. The CDR3 sequence is 16 residues long. Germline V gene sequence: CDR1 SGHDN, CDR2 FVKESK. The CDR3 bases are TGTGCCTGCAGCCCACGGACAGGGTTGAGGAACACTGAAGCTTTCTTT. Protein sequence: CACSPRTGLRNTEAFF.

This chain uses TRBV6-5 with TRBJ2-7; 7 bases match TRBD1. This CDR3 has 12 amino acids. V lost 6 bases, J lost 4 bases, and 3 bases stayed unmatched. Germline V lookup: CDR1 MNHEY, CDR2 SVGAGI. The CDR3 sequence: CASSDRAYEQYF. The CDR3, as DNA: TGTGCCAGCAGCGACAGGGCGTACGAGCAGTACTTC.

This chain connects TRBV6-2 or TRBV6-3 to TRBJ2-7; TRBD1 matches at 11 bases. This CDR3 contains 15 residues. Germline-derived CDR1 and CDR2 are MNHEY and SVGEGT. The V segment lost 6 bases and the J segment 5 bases; nucleotides outside the gene matches: 9. For the CDR3, the DNA is TGTGCCAGCAGCGATAGGACAGGGGGCCACAACGAGCAGTACTTC. This codes for CASSDRTGGHNEQYF.

This clonotype was counted between two and nine times. The V call is TRBV6-6, the J call TRBJ2-7, with 7 bases matching TRBD1. The junction had 12 bases not matched to a gene; V was cut back by 1 base and J by 6 bases. The germline CDR1 and CDR2 sequences are MNHNY and SVGAGI (reference sequence). The CDR3 covers 16 residues. The CDR3 loop reads CASSYFFGTDSGEQYF. In DNA, the CDR3 is TGTGCCAGCAGTTACTTTTTTGGGACAGATTCCGGCGAGCAGTACTTC.

Points on this clonotype: A much larger clone lies a single base off, so this may be a read error. The chain is built from TRBV20-1 and TRBJ2-1; TRBD1 matches at 9 bases. The trim removed 6 bases at V and 10 bases at J, leaving 13 bases unmatched. CDR3 length: 14 residues. Germline CDR1 DFQATT, CDR2 SNEGSKA (reference sequence). The CDR3 DNA reads as TGCAGTGCCCGTACCGGGACAGGGATAGGAGAGCAGTTCTTC. The encoded protein is CSARTGTGIGEQFF.

This clonotype occurred many times. The chain recombines TRBV7-9 with TRBJ2-1; 13 positions match TRBD2. The CDR3 totals 17 residues. V lost 3 bases to trimming and J lost 8 bases; unmatched junction nucleotides: 10. The V gene's germline CDR1 is SEHNR and CDR2 FQNEAQ (reference sequence). The DNA of the CDR3 is TGTGCCAGCAGCTTGTTCGGACTAGCGGGAGTTACTTATGAGCAGTTCTTC. The encoded protein is CASSLFGLAGVTYEQFF.

This clonotype was picked up many times. V gene TRBV5-1 combines with J gene TRBJ2-7, with TRBD1 matching 11 bases. The CDR3 runs 15 residues. Germline CDR1 reads SGHRS; CDR2 reads YFSETQ. Trimming removed 4 bases from V and 5 bases from J; junction bases left unmatched: 8. CDR3 region: CASSPGQGGTNEQYF. CDR3 coding DNA: TGCGCCAGCAGCCCGGGACAGGGGGGGACTAACGAGCAGTACTTC.

In its sample, this clonotype was seen many times. The chain recombines TRBV11-2 with TRBJ1-1; D gene unclear. Germline V gives CDR1 SGHAT, CDR2 FQNNGV. Trimming stripped 5 bases from V and 1 base from J, with 11 bases between. This CDR3 spans 14 amino acids. CDR3 protein: CASSPREANTEAFF. CDR3 DNA: TGTGCCAGCAGCCCCCGGGAGGCGAACACTGAAGCTTTCTTT.

This clonotype was detected a few times. The gene calls are TRBV10-3 and TRBJ2-1, with 7 bases matching TRBD2. This CDR3 has 15 residues. Per germline, CDR1 ENHRY and CDR2 SYGVKD. The V and J ends lost 5 bases and 0 bases, in that order; junction bases with no gene match: 4. The chain's CDR3 is CAISPGGSSYNEQFF. The CDR3 region has the DNA TGTGCCATCAGTCCGGGAGGCAGCTCCTACAATGAGCAGTTCTTC.

The chain recombines TRBV25-1 with TRBJ2-5; D uncertain. The CDR3 length is 12 residues. Deletions cut 3 bases from V and 5 bases from J, with 7 bases between. Per germline, CDR1 MGHDK and CDR2 SYGVNS. This chain's CDR3 is CASSDKSETQYF. The CDR3 bases are TGTGCCAGCAGTGACAAATCCGAGACCCAGTACTTC.

This clonotype appeared a few times. This may stem from a read error, because a much larger clone lies one nucleotide away. This chain uses TRBV5-1 with TRBJ2-2; D is perhaps TRBD1 or TRBD2 (5 bases each). Germline V gene lookup returns CDR1 SGHRS and CDR2 YFSETQ. This CDR3 has 16 amino acids. CDR3 residues: CATPSRDPPNTGQLFF. In DNA form, the CDR3 reads TGCGCCACCCCGTCCAGGGACCCACCGAACACCGGGCAGCTGTTTTTT.

Ten or more counts support this clonotype. V is TRBV15 and J is TRBJ2-2; TRBD1 agrees at 9 bases. Per germline, CDR1 LNHNV and CDR2 YYDKDF (reference sequence). This CDR3 has 15 amino acids. J gave up 3 bases and V 1 base, and 0 bases lay outside the gene matches. This CDR3 reads CATSRGTGDTGELFF. CDR3 DNA sequence: TGTGCCACCAGCAGAGGGACAGGGGACACCGGGGAGCTGTTTTTT.

In the case of this clonotype: This may come from a read error, since a much larger clone is one base off. The V call is TRBV7-9, the J call TRBJ1-1; D gene uncertain. Germline V gives CDR1 SEHNR, CDR2 FQNEAQ (reference sequence). The CDR3 totals 13 residues. V was shortened by 1 base and J by 1 base, with 4 bases between the two germline ends. The CDR3 here is CASSLDENTEAFF. The CDR3 DNA is TGTGCCAGCAGCTTAGATGAGAACACTGAAGCTTTCTTT.

This clonotype appeared many times. The CDR3 region has the DNA TGTGCCAGCAGCTTACTAGCGGGAAGCTACAATGAGCAGTTCTTC. It yields the protein CASSLLAGSYNEQFF. The V and J genes are TRBV7-9 and TRBJ2-1; 9 nucleotides match TRBD2. This CDR3 is 15 amino acids long. Germline V gene data show CDR1 as SEHNR and CDR2 as FQNEAQ (reference sequence). The V segment lost 2 bases and the J segment 3 bases; nucleotides outside the gene matches: 2.

This clonotype was seen ten or more times. CDR3 in amino acids: CASTLDSLPYNEQFF. Written as DNA, the CDR3 is TGTGCCAGCACCCTAGACAGTTTACCCTACAATGAGCAGTTCTTC. V usage is TRBV5-6 and J usage is TRBJ2-1; possibly TRBD1 for D (5 bases). The germline CDR1 and CDR2 sequences are SGHDT and YYEEEE. This CDR3 comprises 15 residues. Trimming removed 6 bases from V and 2 bases from J, with 15 bases in between.